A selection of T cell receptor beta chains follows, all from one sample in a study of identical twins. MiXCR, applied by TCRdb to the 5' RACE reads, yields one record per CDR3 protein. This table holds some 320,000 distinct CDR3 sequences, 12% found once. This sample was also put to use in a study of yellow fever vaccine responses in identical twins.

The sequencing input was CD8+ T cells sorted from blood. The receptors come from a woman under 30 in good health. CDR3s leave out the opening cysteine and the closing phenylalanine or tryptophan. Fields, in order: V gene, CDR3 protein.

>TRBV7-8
ASSFPSGGAVEQF
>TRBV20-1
SARPIGDTEAF
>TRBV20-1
CASLVFGGADTQY
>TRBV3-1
ASSAGLAGVYEQF
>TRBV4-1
ASSHGLAGVSYNEQF
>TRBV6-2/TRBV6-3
ASRQPGLAATQSLTDTQY
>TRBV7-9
ASSYLATNEKLF
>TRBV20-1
RAGPTSGGWETQY
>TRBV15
ATSGGGQALEDEQY
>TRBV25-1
ASSLNSGGSGTDTQY